This T cell receptor beta chain was identified during a study of cytomegalovirus exposure and HLA in healthy donors. The donors were members of the roughly 120-subject validation cohort (separate from the approximately 670-subject first cohort). Libraries were prepared by immunoSEQ multiplex PCR; TCRdb keeps only in-frame clonotypes and omits some of them. The table has over 60,000 clones, approximately 95% seen once. Study observations and caveats: Cytomegalovirus-associated TCR beta chains were listed, numbering 164. One later analysis, an examination of the 100 to 150 validation repertoires, found that first-cohort TCR clusters tended to co-occur in them. Reported performance of the classifier showed diagnosis of cytomegalovirus status with high specificity and sensitivity.

Worth noting for this clone: The antigen is undetermined.

The receptor's source is a man between 18 and 29 years old in good health and CMV-seronegative. Source material: PBMCs.

CDR3: CAWSYRDNEKLFF. The CDR3 DNA sequence: TGTGCCTGGAGTTACAGGGATAATGAAAAACTGTTTTTT. The chain uses TRBV30 and TRBJ1-4, with TRBD1 as a possible D gene (6 bases). CDR1 GTSNPN and CDR2 SVGIG come from the germline V gene (reference sequence). Trimming left V 2 bases short and J 4 bases short, with 8 bases between. The CDR3 loop spans 13 amino acids. Full variable domain (remainder filled in from reference TRBV30 and TRBJ1-4): SQTIHQWPATLVQPVGSPLSLECTVEGTSNPNLYWYRQAAGRGLQLLFYSVGIGQISSEVPQNLSASRPQDRQFILSSKKLLLSDSGFYLCAWSYRDNEKLFFGSGTQLSVL.